The 30 T cell receptor beta chains below were found in one sample sequenced in a study of regulatory T cells in long-lasting Graves disease. Both iRepertoire HTBI primers and Arm-PCR of CDR3 regions were used to build the TCR beta libraries. One entry per CDR3 protein results from TCRdb running MiXCR on the multiplex PCR reads. Counted here are more than 300,000 distinct CDR3 sequences, about a sixth occurring once; the ten biggest clones make up roughly 21%. The time point was: newly diagnosed GD, antithyroid drugs for less than 3 months. PBMC RNA served as the TCR library source. This same sample was also taken into another study, of T cells in Graves' hyperthyroidism and ophthalmopathy.

The sequences come from peripheral blood mononuclear cells (PBMCs), collected at new diagnosis, from a patient treated with antithyroid drugs. Receptors were obtained from a woman younger than 30 with Graves disease.

This clonotype was recorded many times. The rearrangement links TRBV20-1 to TRBJ1-5, with D unresolved. The CDR3 spans 14 residues. Trimming removed 5 bases from V and 4 bases from J, with 15 bases in between. Looked up from germline, CDR1 is DFQATT and CDR2 is SNEGSKA (reference sequence). The chain's CDR3 is CSALSRVVNQPQHF. Here the CDR3 DNA reads TGCAGTGCTCTCTCGAGGGTCGTGAATCAGCCCCAGCATTTT.

The V gene is TRBV20-1, the J gene TRBJ2-3; D remains unclear. The CDR3 runs to 14 residues. Per the germline V gene, CDR1 is DFQATT and CDR2 is SNEGSKA (reference sequence). V was cut by 2 bases and J by 2 bases, with 11 bases left in between. In nucleotides, the CDR3 is TGCAGTGCTAGAATGGGAACATACACAGATACGCAGTATTTT. It is translated as CSARMGTYTDTQYF.

V gene TRBV7-9 combines with J gene TRBJ2-1, with 8 bases that match TRBD1. CDR3 length: 18 residues. The J segment lost 0 bases and the V segment lost 6 bases, leaving 13 bases of the junction unmatched. Germline V gene sequence: CDR1 SEHNR, CDR2 FQNEAQ (reference sequence). The CDR3 reads CASRPGTGRSGSYNEQFF. CDR3 DNA sequence: TGTGCCAGCAGGCCCGGGACAGGTCGATCGGGCTCCTACAATGAGCAGTTCTTC.

The V and J genes are TRBV30 and TRBJ1-5; D unclear. Germline CDR1 is GTSNPN and CDR2 is SVGIG (reference sequence). The CDR3 is made up of 12 amino acids. The V end lost 3 bases, the J end lost 1 base, and 4 bases lay between the germline ends. The CDR3 nucleotides read TGTGCCTGGAGCAAGAGCAATCAGCCCCAGCATTTT. Its translation is CAWSKSNQPQHF.

The chain has TRBV19 and TRBJ2-7; D is perhaps TRBD1 (6 bases). The length of the CDR3 is 13 residues. Trimming stripped 3 bases from V and 1 base from J, with 7 bases between. The germline CDR1 and CDR2 sequences are LNHDA and SQIVND (reference sequence). DNA of the CDR3: TGTGCCAGTAGTATGACAGGATCCTACGAGCAGTACTTC. Translation gives CASSMTGSYEQYF.

The V gene is TRBV6-2 or TRBV6-3, the J gene TRBJ1-5; D remains ambiguous. Per the germline V gene, CDR1 is MNHEY and CDR2 is SVGEGT. The CDR3 is 11 amino acids. With 5 bases removed from V and 6 bases from J, the gap between germline ends came to 5 bases. CDR3 DNA: TGTGCCAGCAGTGAACCTCAGCCCCAGCATTTT. Translation: CASSEPQPQHF.

This clonotype was detected ten times or more. The J gene is TRBJ2-5, the V gene TRBV28, with D possibly TRBD1 on 6 matching bases. V lost 11 bases and J 5 bases, leaving 9 bases between the germline ends. Germline CDR1 reads MDHEN; CDR2 reads SYDVKM. The CDR3 is 10 amino acids. CDR3 protein: CAAQGETQYF. For the CDR3, the DNA is TGTGCCGCCCAGGGGGAGACCCAGTACTTC. The entire variable domain, with the rest obtained from reference TRBV28 and TRBJ2-5, is as follows: DVKVTQSSRYLVKRTGEKVFLECVQDMDHENMFWYRQDPGLGLRLIYFSYDVKMKEKGDIPEGYSVSREKKERFSLILESASTNQTSMYLCAAQGETQYFGPGTRLLVL.

This clonotype has a handful of counts. V and J are TRBV5-6 and TRBJ2-2; D gene ambiguous. The germline CDR1 and CDR2 sequences are SGHDT and YYEEEE. V was trimmed by 7 bases and J by 7 bases, leaving 23 bases between them. The CDR3 has 16 residues. CDR3 sequence reads: CASSSLGLQSGGELFF. The CDR3 DNA reads as TGTGCCAGCTCCAGCTTGGGGTTACAGTCCGGCGGGGAGCTGTTTTTT.

This clonotype was seen at least ten times. V gene TRBV2 combines with J gene TRBJ2-3; 7 nucleotides align to TRBD1. V trimming: 4 bases; J trimming: 2 bases; junction bases outside the gene matches: 3. Per the germline V gene, CDR1 is SNHLY and CDR2 is FYNNEI. There are 14 residues in the CDR3. CDR3 in amino acids: CASSGQGVTDTQYF. The CDR3 coding sequence is TGTGCCAGCAGTGGACAGGGTGTCACAGATACGCAGTATTTT.

In its sample, this clonotype was seen many times. The chain employs TRBV6-4 and TRBJ2-3; TRBD2 matches 9 bases. The V segment lost 0 bases and the J segment 0 bases; nucleotides outside the gene matches: 1. The CDR3 has 16 amino acids. Per the germline V gene, CDR1 is MRHNA and CDR2 is SNTAGT. The CDR3, as DNA: TGTGCCAGCAGTGACTCTAGCGGGGGCAGCACAGATACGCAGTATTTT. Protein sequence: CASSDSSGGSTDTQYF.

The rearrangement links TRBV12-3 or TRBV12-4 to TRBJ2-3; 7 positions match TRBD1. This CDR3 contains 14 residues. V was pared by 6 bases and J by 3 bases, with 6 bases of the junction left unmatched. CDR3 protein: CASSHDRVTDTQYF. As DNA, the CDR3 is TGTGCCAGCAGCCACGACAGGGTGACAGATACGCAGTATTTT.

This clonotype was found many times. This chain uses TRBV28 with TRBJ1-2; the match to TRBD1 covers 9 bases. Per germline, CDR1 MDHEN and CDR2 SYDVKM. This CDR3 has 12 residues. The J segment lost 8 bases and the V segment lost 6 bases, leaving 4 bases of the junction unmatched. The CDR3: CASRVQGAGYTF. The DNA of the CDR3 is TGTGCCAGCAGAGTACAGGGGGCGGGCTACACCTTC.

Many counts were recorded for this clonotype. This chain connects TRBV6-1 to TRBJ2-7; D may be TRBD2 (7 bases). Trimming pared 6 bases from V and 3 bases from J, leaving 15 bases between. This CDR3 has 14 amino acids. Germline V gene sequence: CDR1 MNHNS, CDR2 SASEGT. The CDR3 sequence is CASRKGGSSYEQYF. The CDR3 region has the DNA TGTGCCAGCAGGAAGGGGGGGAGTAGCTACGAGCAGTACTTC.

This clonotype was recorded many times. The rearrangement uses TRBV2 and TRBJ2-5, with a tentative D call TRBD2 (6 bases). CDR3 length equals 13 residues. Trimming left V 7 bases short and J 5 bases short, with 14 bases between. Looked up from germline, CDR1 is SNHLY and CDR2 is FYNNEI. CDR3 sequence reads: CASKGGVGETQYF. The CDR3 nucleotides read TGTGCCAGCAAGGGCGGGGTGGGGGAGACCCAGTACTTC.

The chain links TRBV14 to TRBJ2-5, with 10 bases fitting TRBD1. CDR1 SGHDN and CDR2 FVKESK come from the germline V gene. This CDR3 is 13 amino acids long. V lost 4 bases and J lost 9; bases outside the gene matches: 5. The chain's CDR3 is CASSLGTGVPQYF. The CDR3 region has the DNA TGTGCCAGCAGCCTAGGGACAGGGGTCCCCCAGTACTTC.

This clonotype was observed many times. The rearrangement links TRBV12-3 or TRBV12-4 to TRBJ1-1; TRBD1 matches at 8 bases. The CDR3 totals 13 residues. Germline trimming cut 6 bases from V and 6 bases from J; bases unmatched to any gene: 6. The CDR3 loop reads CASSSTGDAEAFF. The CDR3 nucleotides are TGTGCCAGCAGCTCGACAGGGGACGCTGAAGCTTTCTTT.

The chain is built from TRBV5-1 and TRBJ2-5, with 15 nucleotides matching TRBD2. Germline V gene sequence: CDR1 SGHRS, CDR2 YFSETQ. The V segment lost 4 bases and the J segment 3 bases; nucleotides outside the gene matches: 4. The length of the CDR3 is 16 residues. The CDR3 sequence is CASSGGTSGGKETQYF. DNA for the CDR3: TGCGCCAGCAGCGGAGGGACTAGCGGGGGGAAAGAGACCCAGTACTTC.

This clonotype was seen repeatedly, ten times or more. This chain connects TRBV5-1 to TRBJ2-7; weak D call: TRBD1 (5 bases). The CDR3 contains 14 residues. Trimming took 0 bases from V and 3 from J, leaving 10 bases between them. Germline CDR1 SGHRS, CDR2 YFSETQ. The CDR3 DNA follows: TGCGCCAGCAGCTTGGTAGGGGTGGGCTACGAGCAGTACTTC. It is translated as CASSLVGVGYEQYF.

With regard to this clonotype: This may come from a read error, since a much larger clone is one base off. V gene TRBV20-1 combines with J gene TRBJ2-7; the D call may be TRBD1 or TRBD2 (5 bases each). Germline V gene lookup returns CDR1 DFQATT and CDR2 SNEGSKA (reference sequence). The CDR3 runs to 12 residues. The CDR3 loop is CNAPGGSYEQYF. As DNA, the CDR3 is TGCAATGCTCCTGGGGGCTCCTACGAGCAGTACTTC.

This clonotype was detected ten times or more. CDR3 in amino acids: CSASGETQYF. Here the CDR3 DNA reads TGCAGTGCTAGCGGGGAGACCCAGTACTTC. The gene calls are TRBV20-1 and TRBJ2-5; unclear D gene. Germline V gives CDR1 DFQATT, CDR2 SNEGSKA (reference sequence). The V end lost 3 bases, the J end lost 5 bases, and 4 bases lay between the germline ends. The CDR3 has 10 residues.

CDR3 region: CASSVGPGDAPNTGELFF. CDR3 bases: TGTGCCAGCAGCGTAGGGCCAGGGGATGCTCCGAACACCGGGGAGCTGTTTTTT. This chain joins TRBV9 and TRBJ2-2; a possible D gene is TRBD1 (6 bases). Germline V gene sequence: CDR1 SGDLS, CDR2 YYNGEE. The V end was cut by 0 bases, the J end by 0 bases, with 15 bases between. This CDR3 is built from 18 residues. The full variable domain, its missing parts supplied by reference TRBV9 and TRBJ2-2, is DSGVTQTPKHLITATGQRVTLRCSPRSGDLSVYWYQQSLDQGLQFLIQYYNGEERAKGNILERFSAQQFPDLHSELNLSSLELGDSALYFCASSVGPGDAPNTGELFFGEGSRLTVL.

This clonotype was detected a few times. The chain employs TRBV10-3 and TRBJ2-5; 9 nucleotides line up with TRBD2. V shed 3 bases and J 4 bases; nucleotides not matched to a gene: 12. Germline V gene data show CDR1 as ENHRY and CDR2 as SYGVKD. The CDR3 runs 17 residues. CDR3 DNA: TGTGCCATCAGTGAAGAGGGCGGGAGGGCCTTGGGAGAGACCCAGTACTTC. Translation: CAISEEGGRALGETQYF.

As to this clonotype: A much bigger clone sits one base away, suggesting this may be a read error. The chain uses TRBV25-1 and TRBJ1-1; D is unclear. CDR1 MGHDK and CDR2 SYGVNS come from the germline V gene. The germline V and J ends were trimmed by 4 bases and 0 bases, with 6 bases remaining between them. This CDR3 region has 13 residues. DNA for the CDR3: TGTGCCAGCAGTGGGCCGCTGAACACTGAAGCTTTCTTT. Amino acids: CASSGPLNTEAFF.

The CDR3 sequence: CSVGTGASYEQYF. The CDR3 DNA sequence: TGCAGCGTTGGGACAGGGGCTTCCTACGAGCAGTACTTC. The chain employs TRBV29-1 and TRBJ2-7, with 9 bases that match TRBD1. Germline V gene sequence: CDR1 SQVTM, CDR2 ANQGSEA. The CDR3 sequence is 13 residues long. Germline trimming cut 4 bases from V and 1 base from J; bases unmatched to any gene: 2.

This clonotype was counted a few times. The chain uses TRBV7-2 and TRBJ1-1; weak D call: TRBD1 (5 bases). Deletions cut 4 bases from V and 5 bases from J, with 17 bases between. CDR1 and CDR2 (germline): SGHTA, FQGNSA. The CDR3 has 15 amino acids. The CDR3 protein is CASSSAVLGDTEAFF. CDR3 in DNA: TGTGCCAGCAGCTCGGCGGTCCTGGGGGATACTGAAGCTTTCTTT.

This clonotype has a single count. This chain connects TRBV20-1 to TRBJ2-5; D is uncertain. The length of the CDR3 is 15 residues. CDR1 DFQATT and CDR2 SNEGSKA come from the germline V gene (reference sequence). With 1 base removed from V and 1 base from J, the gap between germline ends came to 13 bases. CDR3 in DNA: TGCAGTGCTAGAGGGTTGCGTCCGTCCCAAGAGACCCAGTACTTC. This sequence encodes CSARGLRPSQETQYF.

This clonotype has only one observation. This clone may be a read error of a much larger clone one base away. The chain uses TRBV2 and TRBJ1-5, with 9 bases fitting TRBD1. This CDR3 contains 17 residues. Germline values: CDR1 SNHLY, CDR2 FYNNEI. The CDR3: CASSYGGTGWRNQLQHF. The CDR3 DNA is TGTGCCAGCAGTTACGGGGGGACAGGGTGGCGGAATCAGCTCCAGCATTTT.

The CDR3 loop reads CASSTRTANTEAFF. The CDR3 nucleotides read TGTGCCAGTAGTACGCGGACAGCGAACACTGAAGCTTTCTTT. The V and J genes are TRBV19 and TRBJ1-1; possible D gene TRBD1, 6 bases. Trimming removed 4 bases from V and 1 base from J, with 10 bases in between. The CDR3 runs 14 residues. Germline CDR1 and CDR2: LNHDA and SQIVND (reference sequence).

This clonotype was detected only a few times. The rearrangement uses TRBV10-3 and TRBJ2-2; TRBD1 agrees at 7 bases. Germline CDR1 reads ENHRY; CDR2 reads SYGVKD. CDR3 length: 16 residues. V was pared by 4 bases and J by 7 bases, with 12 bases of the junction left unmatched. The CDR3 here is CAISGGQSLMGGELFF. As DNA, the CDR3 is TGTGCCATCAGTGGGGGACAGTCGCTAATGGGCGGGGAGCTGTTTTTT.

Comments on this clonotype: A single base separates this from a much larger clone, so it may be a read error. The rearrangement joins TRBV11-2 to TRBJ2-3; D is perhaps TRBD1 or TRBD2 (7 bases each). V was cut by 5 bases and J by 4 bases, with 13 bases left in between. This CDR3 region has 14 residues. Germline assignment: CDR1 SGHAT and CDR2 FQNNGV. CDR3 residues: CASSPGGEADTQYF. CDR3 in DNA: TGTGCCAGCAGCCCAGGGGGGGAGGCAGATACGCAGTATTTT.